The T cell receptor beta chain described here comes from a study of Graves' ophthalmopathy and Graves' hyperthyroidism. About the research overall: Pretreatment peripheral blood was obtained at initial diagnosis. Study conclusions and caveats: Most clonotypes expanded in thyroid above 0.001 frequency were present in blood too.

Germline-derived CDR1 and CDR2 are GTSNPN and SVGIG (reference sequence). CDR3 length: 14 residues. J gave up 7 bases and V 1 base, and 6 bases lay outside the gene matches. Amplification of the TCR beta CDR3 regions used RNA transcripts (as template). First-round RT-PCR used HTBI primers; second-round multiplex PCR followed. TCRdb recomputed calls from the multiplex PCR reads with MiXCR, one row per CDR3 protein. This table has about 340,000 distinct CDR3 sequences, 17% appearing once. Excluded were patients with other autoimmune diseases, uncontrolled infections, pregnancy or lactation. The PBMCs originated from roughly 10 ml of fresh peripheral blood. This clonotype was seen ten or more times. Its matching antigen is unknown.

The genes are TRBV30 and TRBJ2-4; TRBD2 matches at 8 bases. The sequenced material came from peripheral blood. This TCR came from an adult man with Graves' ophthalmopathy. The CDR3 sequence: CAWSEGLGVNIQYF. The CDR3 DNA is TGTGCCTGGAGTGAGGGACTAGGCGTCAACATTCAGTACTTC.